These 32 T cell receptor beta chains were all obtained from the same sample, sequenced in a study of blood T cell repertoires in COVID-19. Profiling relied on immunoSEQ multiplex PCR, and the TCRdb table lists in-frame clones only, not all of them. The sample has approximately 58,000 clones, under 90% seen once. The sample comprised peripheral blood. The source of these receptors is a man aged 40-55 years with active COVID-19.

The rearrangement links TRBV13 to TRBJ1-6; D remains unclear. This CDR3 is 13 amino acids long. V lost 3 bases and J 9 bases, leaving 9 bases between the germline ends. CDR1 and CDR2 (germline): PRHDT, FYEKMQ (reference sequence). CDR3 DNA sequence: TGTGCCAGCAGCTTGGCCACCTTTTCACCCCTCCACTTT. Translating it yields CASSLATFSPLHF.

This sequence joins TRBV9 and TRBJ2-5, with D perhaps TRBD1 (5 bases). The CDR3 spans 15 residues. Germline lookup yields CDR1 SGDLS and CDR2 YYNGEE. Trimming stripped 0 bases from V and 1 base from J, with 10 bases between. The CDR3 loop reads CASSVAGARQETQYF. The CDR3 DNA sequence: TGTGCCAGCAGCGTAGCTGGGGCGCGCCAAGAGACCCAGTACTTC. Variable domain in full (rest from reference TRBV9 and TRBJ2-5): DSGVTQTPKHLITATGQRVTLRCSPRSGDLSVYWYQQSLDQGLQFLIQYYNGEERAKGNILERFSAQQFPDLHSELNLSSLELGDSALYFCASSVAGARQETQYFGPGTRLLVL.

The chain recombines TRBV10-1 with TRBJ2-1, with unresolved D. CDR3 length: 15 residues. Trimming stripped 7 bases from V and 10 bases from J, with 23 bases between. Germline CDR1 and CDR2: WNHNN and SYGVQD (reference sequence). CDR3 nucleotides: TGCGCCAGCATATTAGATAGAGAAAATCCCGTAGAGCAGTTCTTC. Translating it yields CASILDRENPVEQFF.

This sequence joins TRBV28 and TRBJ1-6; TRBD1 might be the D (6 bases). This CDR3 is 14 amino acids long. Germline CDR1 and CDR2: MDHEN and SYDVKM. Trimming removed 0 bases at V and 8 bases at J, with 8 bases between. In nucleotides, the CDR3 is TGTGCCAGCAGTTTATGGGACAGTGATTCACCCCTCCACTTT. Amino acid sequence: CASSLWDSDSPLHF.

CDR3 DNA sequence: TGTGCCAGCAGGAAGGACGCGGCGGGACAAGAGACCCAGTACTTC. Translation gives CASRKDAAGQETQYF. The V and J genes are TRBV6-6 and TRBJ2-5, with D perhaps TRBD2 (6 bases). CDR3 length: 15 amino acids. Germline loops: CDR1 MNHNY, CDR2 SVGAGI (reference sequence). V lost 6 bases, J lost 2 bases, and 16 bases lay in between.

CDR3: CASSLGTGATNQPQHF. As DNA, the CDR3 is TGTGCCAGCTCACTTGGGACAGGGGCTACTAATCAGCCCCAGCATTTT. This chain connects TRBV18 to TRBJ1-5, with 10 bases matching TRBD1. V lost 4 bases, J lost 4 bases, and 7 bases stayed unmatched. CDR1 is KGHSH and CDR2 is LQKENI in the germline V gene. This CDR3 has 16 residues. Looking up the rest from reference TRBV18 and TRBJ1-5 gives the full variable domain: NAGVMQNPRHLVRRRGQEARLRCSPMKGHSHVYWYRQLPEEGLKFMVYLQKENIIDESGMPKERFSAEFPKEGPSILRIQQVVRGDSAAYFCASSLGTGATNQPQHFGDGTRLSIL.

The chain joins TRBV6-1 to TRBJ2-7, with TRBD2 matching over 9 bases. Germline-derived CDR1 and CDR2 are MNHNS and SASEGT. The V segment lost 3 bases and the J segment 6 bases; nucleotides outside the gene matches: 9. CDR3 length equals 15 residues. CDR3 DNA: TGTGCCAGCAGTGATGGTAGCGGGAGAGTCCCCGAGCAGTACTTC. Amino acids: CASSDGSGRVPEQYF.

The rearrangement joins TRBV28 to TRBJ2-7; 10 nucleotides line up with TRBD2. V lost 3 bases and J lost 4; bases outside the gene matches: 6. The CDR3 runs 15 residues. Germline CDR1 is MDHEN and CDR2 is SYDVKM. CDR3 DNA sequence: TGTGCCAGCAGTTTTCTAGCGGGAGCTCCTTACGAGCAGTACTTC. This translates into CASSFLAGAPYEQYF.

The chain links TRBV5-1 to TRBJ2-1; 11 bases align to TRBD2. Germline CDR1 SGHRS, CDR2 YFSETQ. CDR3 length: 15 amino acids. The ends lost 3 bases at V and 6 bases at J; junction bases unmatched: 5. In DNA form, the CDR3 reads TGCGCCAGCAGCTCGGGGACTAGCGGCCTCAATGAGCAGTTCTTC. Translation gives CASSSGTSGLNEQFF.

The chain links TRBV7-2 to TRBJ2-7; D may be TRBD1 (6 bases). This CDR3 comprises 15 residues. Germline values: CDR1 SGHTA, CDR2 FQGNSA. The V end was cut by 1 base, the J end by 1 base, with 11 bases between. Here the CDR3 reads CASSLGGQGSYEQYF. The CDR3 region has the DNA TGTGCCAGCAGCTTAGGGGGTCAGGGGTCCTACGAGCAGTACTTC.

V and J are TRBV5-1 and TRBJ1-1, with D possibly matching TRBD1 (6 bases). V lost 0 bases and J 1 base, leaving 10 bases between the germline ends. CDR1 and CDR2 (germline): SGHRS, YFSETQ. The CDR3 is 15 amino acids. For the CDR3, the DNA is TGCGCCAGCAGCTTGGTATCAGGGGCGAACACTGAAGCTTTCTTT. This translates into CASSLVSGANTEAFF. Drawing the rest from reference TRBV5-1 and TRBJ1-1, the complete variable domain is KAGVTQTPRYLIKTRGQQVTLSCSPISGHRSVSWYQQTPGQGLQFLFEYFSETQRNKGNFPGRFSGRQFSNSRSEMNVSTLELGDSALYLCASSLVSGANTEAFFGQGTRLTVV.

The gene calls are TRBV3-1 (or the pseudogene TRBV3-2) and TRBJ2-5, with D perhaps matching TRBD2 (5 bases). Trimming stripped 3 bases from V and 2 bases from J, with 16 bases between. The CDR3 runs to 16 residues. Germline V gene data show CDR1 as LGHDT and CDR2 as YNNKEL (reference sequence). The CDR3 DNA follows: TGTGCCAGCAGCCACCTACTAGGGTCTTCACAAGAGACCCAGTACTTC. Protein sequence: CASSHLLGSSQETQYF.

The J gene is TRBJ2-7, the V gene TRBV15, with a possible D match to TRBD1 (6 bases). CDR3 size: 14 residues. The V gene's germline CDR1 is LNHNV and CDR2 YYDKDF (reference sequence). V lost 4 bases to trimming and J lost 12 bases, with 22 bases between them. The CDR3 is CATSTRATGRASYF. The CDR3 bases are TGTGCCACCAGCACTAGGGCGACAGGCCGGGCCTCGTACTTC.

The V gene is TRBV7-2, the J gene TRBJ2-3, with 11 bases matching TRBD2. The V segment lost 5 bases and the J segment 2 bases; nucleotides outside the gene matches: 6. Per germline, CDR1 SGHTA and CDR2 FQGNSA. The CDR3 is 16 residues long. The CDR3 DNA reads TGTGCCAGCAGCCCGCGACTAGCGGGATTCACAGATACGCAGTATTTT. The encoded protein is CASSPRLAGFTDTQYF.

The chain links TRBV2 to TRBJ1-1, with D maybe TRBD1 (5 bases). CDR1 is SNHLY and CDR2 is FYNNEI in the germline V gene. Trimming took off 9 bases at V and 1 base at J, with 12 bases between the two ends. CDR3 length: 13 amino acids. CDR3 nucleotides: TGTGCCAGTCCCCAGGGCACGAACACTGAAGCTTTCTTT. It yields the protein CASPQGTNTEAFF.

The chain is built from TRBV28 and TRBJ2-7, with 9 bases identical to TRBD2. This CDR3 contains 14 residues. The ends lost 7 bases at V and 6 bases at J; junction bases unmatched: 10. Germline values: CDR1 MDHEN, CDR2 SYDVKM. The CDR3: CASTTLAGEVEQYF. In nucleotides, the CDR3 is TGTGCCAGCACCACTTTAGCGGGAGAGGTCGAGCAGTACTTC.

CDR3 in amino acids: CASSATGGPDGYTF. The CDR3 region has the DNA TGTGCCAGCAGCGCGACAGGGGGACCAGATGGCTACACCTTC. The V gene is TRBV9, the J gene TRBJ1-2; 9 nucleotides align to TRBD1. J lost 6 bases, V lost 3 bases, and 6 bases had no gene match. The CDR3 is made up of 14 amino acids. Germline V gene data show CDR1 as SGDLS and CDR2 as YYNGEE.

J is TRBJ1-2 and V is TRBV11-2; 7 bases are shared with TRBD1. The junction had 6 bases not matched to a gene; V was cut back by 4 bases and J by 4 bases. CDR1 and CDR2 (germline): SGHAT, FQNNGV. The CDR3 extends over 14 amino acids. The CDR3 loop is CASSSLQGSYGYTF. CDR3 DNA sequence: TGTGCCAGCAGCTCCCTACAGGGGAGCTATGGCTACACCTTC.

This clone was counted only a few times. This chain joins TRBV3-1 (or the pseudogene TRBV3-2) and TRBJ2-7; D is ambiguous. This CDR3 is 12 amino acids long. V shed 3 bases and J shed 7 bases, with 10 bases lying between them. In germline, CDR1 is LGHDT, CDR2 YNNKEL (reference sequence). CDR3 in DNA: TGTGCCAGCAGCCACGAGCGTCGGGAGCAGTACTTC. This codes for CASSHERREQYF.

This chain uses TRBV6-1 with TRBJ2-3; D is ambiguous. Trimming pared 3 bases from V and 2 bases from J, leaving 9 bases between. This CDR3 has 14 amino acids. CDR1 and CDR2 (germline): MNHNS, SASEGT. The CDR3 DNA sequence: TGTGCCAGCAGTGAGGTGGAGCCCACAGATACGCAGTATTTT. Translation gives CASSEVEPTDTQYF.

The rearrangement uses TRBV28 and TRBJ2-7; D gene unclear. The CDR3 is made up of 15 amino acids. Germline loops: CDR1 MDHEN, CDR2 SYDVKM. Trimming pared 3 bases from V and 2 bases from J, leaving 14 bases between. Written as DNA, the CDR3 is TGTGCCAGCAGTTTTTGGTCTCGAGTCACCTACGAGCAGTACTTC. Encoded protein: CASSFWSRVTYEQYF.

In this sample, this clone turned up a few times. The gene calls are TRBV7-8 and TRBJ1-5; the match to TRBD1 covers 8 bases. CDR1 and CDR2 (germline): SGHVS, FQNEAQ. V lost 2 bases to trimming and J lost 4 bases; unmatched junction nucleotides: 7. This CDR3 region has 16 residues. CDR3 in amino acids: CASSLTRTGTNQPQHF. As DNA, the CDR3 is TGTGCCAGCAGCTTAACTAGGACAGGGACGAATCAGCCCCAGCATTTT.

CDR3 region: CASSIPGGANTEAFF. Written as DNA, the CDR3 is TGTGCCAGCAGTATCCCGGGGGGGGCGAACACTGAAGCTTTCTTT. The rearrangement uses TRBV28 and TRBJ1-1; perhaps TRBD1 as D (6 bases). The CDR3 is 15 residues long. The germline V gene has CDR1 MDHEN and CDR2 SYDVKM. V was pared by 5 bases and J by 1 base, with 14 bases between.

The chain joins TRBV9 to TRBJ2-1, with 7 bases fitting TRBD2. The germline V gene encodes CDR1 SGDLS and CDR2 YYNGEE. There are 16 residues in the CDR3. Trimming took 0 bases from V and 9 from J; bases not matched to a gene: 12. The CDR3: CASSVVPSGGLGEQFF. CDR3 nucleotides: TGTGCCAGCAGCGTAGTTCCTAGCGGTGGTCTTGGTGAGCAGTTCTTC.

This sequence joins TRBV3-1 (or the pseudogene TRBV3-2) and TRBJ2-4; 7 positions match TRBD2. The germline V gene has CDR1 LGHDT and CDR2 YNNKEL (reference sequence). This CDR3 is 20 amino acids long. V lost 0 bases, J lost 0 bases, and 14 bases stayed unmatched. The CDR3 loop is CASSQDPLGRGLIAKNIQYF. CDR3 DNA sequence: TGTGCCAGCAGCCAAGATCCCCTGGGGAGGGGCTTAATAGCCAAAAACATTCAGTACTTC.

This clone was seen a single time. The V call is TRBV27, the J call TRBJ2-1; TRBD2 matches 16 bases. Germline trimming cut 4 bases from V and 8 bases from J; bases unmatched to any gene: 5. CDR1 and CDR2 from the germline V gene are MNHEY and SMNVEV (reference sequence). The CDR3 covers 16 residues. The CDR3 nucleotides read TGTGCCAGCAGTTACGGGACTAGCGGGAGGGTATATGAGCAGTTCTTC. This codes for CASSYGTSGRVYEQFF.

The chain recombines TRBV11-3 with TRBJ2-5; 8 bases match TRBD1. The V gene's germline CDR1 is SGHNT and CDR2 YENEEA. Germline trimming cut 5 bases from V and 1 base from J; bases unmatched to any gene: 6. This CDR3 region has 15 residues. CDR3 in amino acids: CASSKSGTGQETQYF. In nucleotides, the CDR3 is TGTGCCAGCAGCAAATCCGGGACAGGCCAAGAGACCCAGTACTTC.

The chain couples TRBV29-1 to TRBJ1-1; D is unresolved. The CDR3 covers 11 residues. From germline, CDR1 is SQVTM and CDR2 ANQGSEA. Trimming pared 4 bases from V and 9 bases from J, leaving 12 bases between. CDR3 nucleotides: TGCAGCGTTGGTGAGGCAGAGAAAGCTTTCTTT. Amino acid sequence: CSVGEAEKAFF.

This clone showed up just once. The rearrangement uses TRBV6-5 and TRBJ2-7; D possibly corresponds to TRBD1 (6 bases). Germline V gene data show CDR1 as MNHEY and CDR2 as SVGAGI. V lost 5 bases and J 2 bases, leaving 10 bases between the germline ends. This CDR3 contains 13 residues. This CDR3 reads CASSLHRAYEQYF. The CDR3 DNA sequence: TGTGCCAGCAGTCTGCACAGGGCCTACGAGCAGTACTTC.

This chain links TRBV19 with TRBJ1-2; D is perhaps TRBD1 (6 bases). Germline V lookup: CDR1 LNHDA, CDR2 SQIVND (reference sequence). The V and J ends lost 9 bases and 8 bases respectively, with 28 bases between them. The CDR3 has 16 amino acids. Here the CDR3 reads CASAFLQGTGLGGYTF. The CDR3 DNA sequence: TGTGCCAGCGCTTTTCTTCAGGGGACGGGATTAGGGGGCTACACCTTC.

This sequence joins TRBV18 and TRBJ2-5; D possibly corresponds to TRBD1 (6 bases). V was cut by 6 bases and J by 1 base, with 15 bases left in between. Germline V lookup: CDR1 KGHSH, CDR2 LQKENI. The CDR3 runs to 15 residues. CDR3 protein: CASSLRGDSQETQYF. The CDR3 nucleotides read TGTGCCAGCTCCCTCAGGGGAGACAGCCAAGAGACCCAGTACTTC.

The genes are TRBV18 and TRBJ2-3; 11 bases agree with TRBD2. The V and J ends lost 1 base and 1 base, in that order; junction bases with no gene match: 4. The CDR3 has 17 residues. Germline V lookup: CDR1 KGHSH, CDR2 LQKENI. The CDR3 coding sequence is TGTGCCAGCTCACCACTACTAGCGGGAGTGGGCACAGATACGCAGTATTTT. As protein: CASSPLLAGVGTDTQYF.